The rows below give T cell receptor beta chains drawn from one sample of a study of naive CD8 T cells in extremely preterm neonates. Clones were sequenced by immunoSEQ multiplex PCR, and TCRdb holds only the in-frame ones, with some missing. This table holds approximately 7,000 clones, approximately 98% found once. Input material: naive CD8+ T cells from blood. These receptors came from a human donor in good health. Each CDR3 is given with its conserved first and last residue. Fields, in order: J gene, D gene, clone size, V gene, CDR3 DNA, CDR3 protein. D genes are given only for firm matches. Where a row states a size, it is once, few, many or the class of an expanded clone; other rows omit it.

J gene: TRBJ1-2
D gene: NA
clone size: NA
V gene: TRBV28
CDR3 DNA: TGTGCCAGTTCTGGGGGCAGCTATGGCTACACCTTC
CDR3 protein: CASSGGSYGYTF

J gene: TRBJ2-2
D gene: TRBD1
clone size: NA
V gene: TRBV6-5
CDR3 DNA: TGTGCCAGCGGCTACAGGGGTACCGGGGAGCTGTTTTTT
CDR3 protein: CASGYRGTGELFF

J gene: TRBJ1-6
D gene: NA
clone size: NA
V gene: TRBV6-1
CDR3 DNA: TGTGCCAGCAGGGGGGGACGGTATAATTCACCCCTCCACTTT
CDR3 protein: CASRGGRYNSPLHF

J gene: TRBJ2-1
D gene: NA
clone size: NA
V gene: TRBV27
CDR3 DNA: TGTGCCAGCAGTCAGGATTTCGCGTTAAGCTCCTACAATGAGCAGTTCTTC
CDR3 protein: CASSQDFALSSYNEQFF

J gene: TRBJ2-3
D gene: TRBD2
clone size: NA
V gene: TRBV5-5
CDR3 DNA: TGTGCCAGCAGCTTGGGTCGGGGGGTTAGCACAGATACGCAGTATTTT
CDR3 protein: CASSLGRGVSTDTQYF

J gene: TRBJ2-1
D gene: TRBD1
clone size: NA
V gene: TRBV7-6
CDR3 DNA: TGTGCCAGCAGCCCTGGACAGGCTCACCCATTTACAGATGAGCAGTTCTTC
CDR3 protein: CASSPGQAHPFTDEQFF

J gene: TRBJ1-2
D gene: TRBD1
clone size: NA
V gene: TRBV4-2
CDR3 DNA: TGTGCCAGCAGCCCGGGACAGGTGGTCTATGGCTACACCTTC
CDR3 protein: CASSPGQVVYGYTF

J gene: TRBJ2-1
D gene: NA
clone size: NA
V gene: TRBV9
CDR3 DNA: TGTGCCAGCAGCCCCATCTCCGGGACTGCACACTACAATGAGCAGTTCTTC
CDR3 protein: CASSPISGTAHYNEQFF

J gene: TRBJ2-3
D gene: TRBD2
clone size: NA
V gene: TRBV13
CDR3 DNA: TGTGCCAGCAGCCCAACAGCGGGGAGAACAGATACGCAGTATTTT
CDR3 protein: CASSPTAGRTDTQYF

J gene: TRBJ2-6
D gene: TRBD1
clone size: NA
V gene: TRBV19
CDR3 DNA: TGTGCCAGCAGTATAACCCAGGGGGCGGGGGCCAACGTCCTGACTTTC
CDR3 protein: CASSITQGAGANVLTF

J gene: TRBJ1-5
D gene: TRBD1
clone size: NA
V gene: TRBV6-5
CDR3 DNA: TGTGCCAGCAGTTACGGACAGGGTCCCAATCAGCCCCAGCATTTT
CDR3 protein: CASSYGQGPNQPQHF

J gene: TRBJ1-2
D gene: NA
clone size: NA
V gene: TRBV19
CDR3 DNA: TGTGCCACCATAGACCCGGGCTATGGCTACACCTTC
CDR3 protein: CATIDPGYGYTF

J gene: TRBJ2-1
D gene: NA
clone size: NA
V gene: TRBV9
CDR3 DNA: TGTGCCAGCAGCGTAATGCAGGGCGTCTTAGATGAGCAGTTCTTC
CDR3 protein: CASSVMQGVLDEQFF

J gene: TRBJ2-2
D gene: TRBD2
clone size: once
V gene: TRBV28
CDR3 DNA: TGTGCCAGCACCCGGACTAGCGGGGGTTCCGGGGAGCTGTTTTTT
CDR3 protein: CASTRTSGGSGELFF

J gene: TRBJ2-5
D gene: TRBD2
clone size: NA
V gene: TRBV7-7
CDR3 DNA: TGTGCTAGCAGCTTAGGTCCGGTGGGGAGGGTTTCCGGGGAGGAGACCCAGTACTTC
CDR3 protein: CASSLGPVGRVSGEETQYF

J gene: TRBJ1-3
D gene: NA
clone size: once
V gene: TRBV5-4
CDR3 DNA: TGTGCCAGCAGCCAGATCTCTGGAAACACCATATATTTT
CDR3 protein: CASSQISGNTIYF

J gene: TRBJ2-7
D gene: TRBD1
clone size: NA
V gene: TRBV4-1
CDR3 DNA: TGCGCCAGCAGCCTGGGACAGAACGAGCAGTACTTC
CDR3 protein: CASSLGQNEQYF

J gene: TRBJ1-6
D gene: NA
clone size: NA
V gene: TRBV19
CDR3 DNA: TGTGCCAGTAAGGAGGGGAATTCACCCCTCCACTTT
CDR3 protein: CASKEGNSPLHF

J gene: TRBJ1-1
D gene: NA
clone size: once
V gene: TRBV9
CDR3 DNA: TGTGCCAGCAGCGTACGCCCGAGGTTTGCGAACACTGAAGCTTTCTTT
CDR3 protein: CASSVRPRFANTEAFF

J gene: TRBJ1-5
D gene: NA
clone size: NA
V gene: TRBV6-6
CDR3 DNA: TGTGCCAGCAGTTACGTACGGGGGGATCAGCCCCAGCATTTT
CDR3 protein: CASSYVRGDQPQHF

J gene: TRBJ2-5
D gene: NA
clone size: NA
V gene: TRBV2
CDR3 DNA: TGTGCCAGCAGTGAAACGGTTAGTCAAGAGACCCAGTACTTC
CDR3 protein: CASSETVSQETQYF

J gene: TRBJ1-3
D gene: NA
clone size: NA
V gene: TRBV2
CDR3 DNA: TGTGCCAGCAAGGAGGGAACCTCTGGAAACACCATATATTTT
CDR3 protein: CASKEGTSGNTIYF

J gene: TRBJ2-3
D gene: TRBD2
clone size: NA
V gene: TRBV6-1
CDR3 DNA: TGTGCCAGCAGTGATTCTCTAGCGGACACAGATACGCAGTATTTT
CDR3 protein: CASSDSLADTDTQYF

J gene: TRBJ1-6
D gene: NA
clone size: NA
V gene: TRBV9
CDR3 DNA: TGTGCCAGCAGCGATACGGGTACCAATTCACCCCTCCACTTT
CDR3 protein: CASSDTGTNSPLHF

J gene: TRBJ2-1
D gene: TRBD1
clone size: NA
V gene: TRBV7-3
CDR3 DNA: TGTGCCAGCAGCCTAACAGGGGGCAATGAGCAGTTCTTC
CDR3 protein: CASSLTGGNEQFF

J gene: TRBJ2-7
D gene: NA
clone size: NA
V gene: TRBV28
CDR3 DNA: TGTGCCAGCAGTTTTTCATCCTACGAGCAGTACTTC
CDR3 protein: CASSFSSYEQYF

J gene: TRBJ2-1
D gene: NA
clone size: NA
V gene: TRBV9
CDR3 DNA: TGTGCCAGCAGCGAGGGGGGAGGGCTTCCTAGCTCCTACAATGAGCAGTTCTTC
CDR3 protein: CASSEGGGLPSSYNEQFF

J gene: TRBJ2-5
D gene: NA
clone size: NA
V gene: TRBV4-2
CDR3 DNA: TGTGCCAGCAGCCCGGCTCCTGTGGGAGGCGGGGAGACCCAGTACTTC
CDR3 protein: CASSPAPVGGGETQYF

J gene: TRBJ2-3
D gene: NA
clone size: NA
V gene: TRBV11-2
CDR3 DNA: TGTGCCAGCAGCTTAGGGGGAAGGGGGACAGATACGCAGTATTTT
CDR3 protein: CASSLGGRGTDTQYF

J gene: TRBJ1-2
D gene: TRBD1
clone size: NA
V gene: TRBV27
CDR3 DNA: TGTGCCAGCACTGGACAGGGGGGCGGCTACACCTTC
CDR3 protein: CASTGQGGGYTF

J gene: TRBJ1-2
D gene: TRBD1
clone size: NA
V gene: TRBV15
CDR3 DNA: TGTGCCACCAGCAGGACAGGGGCTGACTATGGCTACACCTTC
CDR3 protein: CATSRTGADYGYTF

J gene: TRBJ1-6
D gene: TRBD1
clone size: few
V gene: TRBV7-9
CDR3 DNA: TGTGCCAGCAGCTCCAGGACAGGGACGTATTCACCCCTCCACTTT
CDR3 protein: CASSSRTGTYSPLHF

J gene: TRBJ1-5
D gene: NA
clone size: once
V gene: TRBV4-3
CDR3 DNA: TGCGCCAGCAGCCAAGATTTCAACAGGGATGGGAATCAGCCCCAGCATTTT
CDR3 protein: CASSQDFNRDGNQPQHF

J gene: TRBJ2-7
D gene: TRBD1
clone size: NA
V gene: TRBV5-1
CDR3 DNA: TGCGCCAGCAGCTTCGACAGGGGGTTCGCCTACGAGCAGTACTTC
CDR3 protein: CASSFDRGFAYEQYF

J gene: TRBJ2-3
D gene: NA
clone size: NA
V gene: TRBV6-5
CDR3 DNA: TGTGCCAGCAGTTACTCAGAGGGTACAGATACGCAGTATTTT
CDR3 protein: CASSYSEGTDTQYF

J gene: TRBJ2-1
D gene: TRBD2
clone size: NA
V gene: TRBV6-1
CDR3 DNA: TGTGCCAGCAGGGGGGGGTCTCGGGAGCAGTTCTTC
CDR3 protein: CASRGGSREQFF

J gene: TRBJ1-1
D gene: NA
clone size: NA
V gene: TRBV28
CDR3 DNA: TGTGCCAGCAGTTTCTTGACTGAAGCTTTCTTT
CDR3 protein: CASSFLTEAFF

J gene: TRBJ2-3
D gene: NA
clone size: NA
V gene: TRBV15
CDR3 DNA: TGTGCCACCAGCAGAGTCGCAGGGATCACAGATACGCAGTATTTT
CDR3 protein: CATSRVAGITDTQYF

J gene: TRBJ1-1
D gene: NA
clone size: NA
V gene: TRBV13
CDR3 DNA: TGTGCCAGCAGCCCCACCGGGACACTACAGAACACTGAAGCTTTCTTT
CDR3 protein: CASSPTGTLQNTEAFF

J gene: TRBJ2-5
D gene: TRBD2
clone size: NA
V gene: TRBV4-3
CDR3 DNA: TGCGCCAGCAGCCAGGTAGCGGGGGGTGAAGAGACCCAGTACTTC
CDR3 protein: CASSQVAGGEETQYF

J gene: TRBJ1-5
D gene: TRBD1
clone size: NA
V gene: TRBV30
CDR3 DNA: TGTGCCTGGAGTCCGCACAGGGGGGTATATAGCAATCAGCCCCAGCATTTT
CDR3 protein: CAWSPHRGVYSNQPQHF

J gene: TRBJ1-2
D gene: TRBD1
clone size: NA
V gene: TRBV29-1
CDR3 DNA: TGCAGCGCCTTGACAGGGGGCGGAGGCTACACCTTC
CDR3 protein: CSALTGGGGYTF

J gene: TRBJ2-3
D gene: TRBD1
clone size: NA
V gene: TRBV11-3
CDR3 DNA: TGTGCCAGCAGCCCGGTGAGGGGGCTGAACACAGATACGCAGTATTTT
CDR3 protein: CASSPVRGLNTDTQYF

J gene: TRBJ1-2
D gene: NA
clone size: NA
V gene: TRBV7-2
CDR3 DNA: TGTGCCAGCAGCCCACCCCCGGCGGACAGAGTCAATGGCTACACCTTC
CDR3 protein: CASSPPPADRVNGYTF

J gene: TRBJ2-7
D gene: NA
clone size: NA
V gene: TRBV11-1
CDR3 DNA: TGTGCCAGCAGCTTTTTAACTACTTACGAGCAGTACTTC
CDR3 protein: CASSFLTTYEQYF

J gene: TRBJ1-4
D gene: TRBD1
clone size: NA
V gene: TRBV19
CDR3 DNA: TGTGCCAGTAGGAGGGGGCAAACTAATGAAAAACTGTTTTTT
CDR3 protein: CASRRGQTNEKLFF

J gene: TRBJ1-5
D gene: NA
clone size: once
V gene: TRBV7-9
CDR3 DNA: TGTGCCAGCAGCTACACAGGGATCAATCAGCCCCAGCATTTT
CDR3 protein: CASSYTGINQPQHF

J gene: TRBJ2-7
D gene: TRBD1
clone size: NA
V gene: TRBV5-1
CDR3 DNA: TGCGCCAGCAGCCCGGGACAGCAGTACGAGCAGTACTTC
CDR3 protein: CASSPGQQYEQYF

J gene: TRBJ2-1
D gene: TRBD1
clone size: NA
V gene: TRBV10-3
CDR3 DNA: TGTGCCATCGGCACAGGGGAAAAAAATGAGCAGTTCTTC
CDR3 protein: CAIGTGEKNEQFF

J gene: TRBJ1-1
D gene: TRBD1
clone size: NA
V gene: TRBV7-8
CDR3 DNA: TGTGCCAGCAGCTTAATGGGGGACAGGGGGTTGAGCACTGAAGCTTTCTTT
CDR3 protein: CASSLMGDRGLSTEAFF

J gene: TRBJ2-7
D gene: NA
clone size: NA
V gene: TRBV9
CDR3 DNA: TGTGCCAGCAGCCCCATCCAGGAATCCTACGAGCAGTACTTC
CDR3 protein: CASSPIQESYEQYF

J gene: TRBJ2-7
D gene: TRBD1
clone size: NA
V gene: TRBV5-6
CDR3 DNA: TGTGCCAGCAGCCGGGACAGGGGGTTGTCCTACGAGCAGTACTTC
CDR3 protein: CASSRDRGLSYEQYF

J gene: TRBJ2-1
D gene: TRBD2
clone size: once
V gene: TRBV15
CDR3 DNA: TGTGCCACCAGCCCGCGGGGGGGGACAAATGAGCAGTTCTTC
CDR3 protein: CATSPRGGTNEQFF

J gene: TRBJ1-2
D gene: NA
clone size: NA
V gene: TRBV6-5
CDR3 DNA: TGTGCCAGCAGTCAGGGGACGTCCAGCTACACCTTC
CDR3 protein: CASSQGTSSYTF

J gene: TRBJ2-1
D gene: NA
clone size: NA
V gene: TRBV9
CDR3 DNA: TGTGCCAGCAGCGAAACAGGGCGCGGGGGTAATGAGCAGTTCTTC
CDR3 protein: CASSETGRGGNEQFF